This TCR beta chain was observed in a study of T cell repertoires in cytomegalovirus infection. Overall study context: Public TCR beta signatures marked donors with CMV infection and the matching HLA.

This clonotype was recorded at least ten times. Its antigen is not known. TCRdb reanalysed the reads using MiXCR and keeps one entry per CDR3 protein. This table holds about 220,000 distinct CDR3 sequences, approximately 38% found once. The germline CDR1 and CDR2 sequences are SGHRS and YFSETQ. J lost 5 bases, V lost 4 bases, and 10 bases had no gene match. The CDR3 runs 15 residues. The clonotype was recovered from a human donor in good health (CMV status not recorded). Some clones in this sample may be carry-over from other donors' samples. This material consisted of CD8+ T cells from cultured PBMCs, taken from culture after CMV antigen stimulation. The chain employs TRBV5-1 and TRBJ1-1; the match to TRBD1 covers 8 bases. The CDR3 bases are TGCGCCAGCAGCACCACCACAGGGGGAGGAACTGAAGCTTTCTTT. Translating it yields CASSTTTGGGTEAFF.